The rows below give T cell receptor beta chains drawn from one sample of a study of cytomegalovirus exposure and HLA in healthy donors. Assay used: immunoSEQ multiplex PCR; TCRdb lists only in-frame clones, some missing. Counted here are 180,000 or so clones, more than 75% occurring once; the ten biggest clones make up approximately 7.7%. Specimen: PBMCs. The receptor set was obtained from a man in his thirties or forties in good health and CMV-seropositive. Each CDR3 is given with its conserved first and last residue. A D gene is named only where the DNA matches it firmly. Clone size is stated in some rows and not others, as once, few, many or a class when expanded.

CDR3 protein: CASPSLPMPGGDNQPQHF
CDR3 DNA: TGTGCAAGCCCCTCCCTCCCTATGCCGGGAGGGGACAATCAGCCCCAGCATTTT
CDR3 length: 18
D gene: .
V gene: TRBV12-2
J gene: TRBJ1-5
clone size: .

CDR3 protein: CASRAGTSSYNEQFF
CDR3 DNA: TGTGCCAGCAGGGCCGGGACTAGTTCCTACAATGAGCAGTTCTTC
CDR3 length: 15
D gene: TRBD2
V gene: TRBV2
J gene: TRBJ2-1
clone size: .

CDR3 protein: CASSESRYNSPLHF
CDR3 DNA: TGTGCCAGCAGCGAGAGCCGCTATAATTCACCCCTCCACTTT
CDR3 length: 14
D gene: .
V gene: TRBV2
J gene: TRBJ1-6
clone size: .

CDR3 protein: CAWTSGSHISPLHF
CDR3 DNA: TGTGCCTGGACCTCGGGATCCCATATCTCACCCCTCCACTTT
CDR3 length: 14
D gene: .
V gene: TRBV30
J gene: TRBJ1-6
clone size: .

CDR3 protein: CASSPGTGLYEQYF
CDR3 DNA: TGTGCCAGCAGCCCCGGGACAGGACTCTACGAGCAGTACTTC
CDR3 length: 14
D gene: TRBD1
V gene: TRBV6-5
J gene: TRBJ2-7
clone size: .

CDR3 protein: CSVEPLREVLNEQFF
CDR3 DNA: TGCAGCGTTGAACCTTTGCGGGAGGTTTTGAATGAGCAGTTCTTC
CDR3 length: 15
D gene: TRBD2
V gene: TRBV29-1
J gene: TRBJ2-1
clone size: .

CDR3 protein: CASSPTSLTSGETDTQYF
CDR3 DNA: TGTGCCAGCAGCCCAACCTCACTGACTAGCGGGGAGACAGATACGCAGTATTTT
CDR3 length: 18
D gene: TRBD2
V gene: TRBV13
J gene: TRBJ2-3
clone size: .

CDR3 protein: CASSRVGGYEQYF
CDR3 DNA: TGTGCCAGCAGCAGGGTAGGGGGCTACGAGCAGTACTTC
CDR3 length: 13
D gene: .
V gene: TRBV7-6
J gene: TRBJ2-7
clone size: few

CDR3 protein: CASSRQLQETQYF
CDR3 DNA: TGTGCCAGCAGCCGACAGCTTCAAGAGACCCAGTACTTC
CDR3 length: 13
D gene: .
V gene: TRBV6-1
J gene: TRBJ2-5
clone size: .

CDR3 protein: CASSPRLTLTGEQYF
CDR3 DNA: TGTGCCAGCAGCCCGCGCTTGACCCTGACGGGGGAGCAGTACTTC
CDR3 length: 15
D gene: .
V gene: TRBV7-2
J gene: TRBJ2-7
clone size: .

CDR3 protein: CASSLDSLSPLHF
CDR3 DNA: TGTGCCAGCAGCTTGGACAGTCTATCACCCCTCCACTTT
CDR3 length: 13
D gene: .
V gene: TRBV5-4
J gene: TRBJ1-6
clone size: .

CDR3 protein: CASSAGLQRQSNYGYTF
CDR3 DNA: TGTGCCAGCAGCGCCGGACTTCAGCGGCAATCTAACTATGGCTACACCTTC
CDR3 length: 17
D gene: .
V gene: TRBV5-6
J gene: TRBJ1-2
clone size: .

CDR3 protein: CASSSAWGGYGYTF
CDR3 DNA: TGTGCCAGCAGCTCAGCCTGGGGGGGCTATGGCTACACCTTC
CDR3 length: 14
D gene: .
V gene: TRBV9
J gene: TRBJ1-2
clone size: .

CDR3 protein: CASSQEGSGRGNEQFF
CDR3 DNA: TGTGCCAGCAGCCAAGAAGGAAGCGGGAGGGGCAATGAGCAGTTCTTC
CDR3 length: 16
D gene: TRBD2
V gene: TRBV4-2
J gene: TRBJ2-1
clone size: .

CDR3 protein: CASSVGVETQETQYF
CDR3 DNA: TGTGCCAGCAGCGTAGGCGTGGAAACCCAAGAGACCCAGTACTTC
CDR3 length: 15
D gene: .
V gene: TRBV9
J gene: TRBJ2-5
clone size: .

CDR3 protein: CAWAQGAVGYTF
CDR3 DNA: TGTGCCTGGGCACAGGGGGCGGTAGGCTACACCTTC
CDR3 length: 12
D gene: TRBD1
V gene: TRBV30
J gene: TRBJ1-2
clone size: .

CDR3 protein: CASSSDSGYTF
CDR3 DNA: TGTGCCAGCAGTTCGGACAGTGGCTACACCTTC
CDR3 length: 11
D gene: .
V gene: TRBV7-9
J gene: TRBJ1-2
clone size: once

CDR3 protein: CASSSGDTYEQYF
CDR3 DNA: TGCGCCAGCAGCTCCGGGGACACCTACGAGCAGTACTTC
CDR3 length: 13
D gene: .
V gene: TRBV5-1
J gene: TRBJ2-7
clone size: .